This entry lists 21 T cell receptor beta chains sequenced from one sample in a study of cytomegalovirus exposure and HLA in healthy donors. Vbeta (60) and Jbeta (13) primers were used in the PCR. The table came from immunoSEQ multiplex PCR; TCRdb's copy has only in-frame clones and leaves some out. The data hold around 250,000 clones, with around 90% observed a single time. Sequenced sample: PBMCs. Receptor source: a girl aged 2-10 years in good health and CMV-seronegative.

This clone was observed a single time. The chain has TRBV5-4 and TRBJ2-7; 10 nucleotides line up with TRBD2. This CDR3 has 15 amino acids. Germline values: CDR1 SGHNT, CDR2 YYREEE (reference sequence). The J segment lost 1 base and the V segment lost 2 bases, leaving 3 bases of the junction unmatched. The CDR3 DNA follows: TGTGCCAGCAGCTTTGAGCGGGGGGGGTCCTACGAGCAGTACTTC. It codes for CASSFERGGSYEQYF.

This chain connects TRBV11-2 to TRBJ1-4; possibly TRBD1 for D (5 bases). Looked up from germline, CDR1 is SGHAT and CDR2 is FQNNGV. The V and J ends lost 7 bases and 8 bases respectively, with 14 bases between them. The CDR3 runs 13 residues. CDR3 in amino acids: CASTQRGLEKLFF. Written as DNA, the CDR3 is TGTGCCAGCACCCAGCGGGGGTTGGAAAAACTGTTTTTT.

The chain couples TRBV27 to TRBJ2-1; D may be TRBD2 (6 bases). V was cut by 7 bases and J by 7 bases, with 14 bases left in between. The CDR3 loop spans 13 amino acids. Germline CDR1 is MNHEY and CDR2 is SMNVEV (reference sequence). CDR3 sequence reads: CASMRGLDNEQFF. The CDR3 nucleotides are TGTGCCAGCATGCGGGGTCTGGATAATGAGCAGTTCTTC.

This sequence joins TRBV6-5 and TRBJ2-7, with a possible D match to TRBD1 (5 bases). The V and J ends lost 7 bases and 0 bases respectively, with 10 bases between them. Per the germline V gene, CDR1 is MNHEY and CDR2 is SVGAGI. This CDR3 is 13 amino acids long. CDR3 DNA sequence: TGTGCCAGCACCTCCGACAGCTCCTACGAGCAGTACTTC. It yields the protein CASTSDSSYEQYF.

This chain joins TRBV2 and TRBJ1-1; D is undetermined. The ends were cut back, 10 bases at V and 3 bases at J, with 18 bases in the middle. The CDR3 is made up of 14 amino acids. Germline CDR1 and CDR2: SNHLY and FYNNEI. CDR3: CAIQTDGLYTEAFF. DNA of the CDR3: TGTGCCATACAAACGGACGGACTATACACTGAAGCTTTCTTT.

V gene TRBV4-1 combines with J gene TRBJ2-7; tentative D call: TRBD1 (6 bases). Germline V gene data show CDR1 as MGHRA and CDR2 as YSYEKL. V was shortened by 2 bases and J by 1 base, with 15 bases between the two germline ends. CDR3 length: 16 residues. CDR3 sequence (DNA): TGCGCCAGCAGCCAAAGTATTGGGGGCCTTTCCTACGAGCAGTACTTC. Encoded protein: CASSQSIGGLSYEQYF.

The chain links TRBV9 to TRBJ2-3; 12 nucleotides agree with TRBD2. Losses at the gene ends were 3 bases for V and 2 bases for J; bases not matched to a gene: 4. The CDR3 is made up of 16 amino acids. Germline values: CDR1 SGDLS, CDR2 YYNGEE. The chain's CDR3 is CASSGLAGVLTDTQYF. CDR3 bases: TGTGCCAGCAGCGGACTAGCGGGGGTCCTCACAGATACGCAGTATTTT.

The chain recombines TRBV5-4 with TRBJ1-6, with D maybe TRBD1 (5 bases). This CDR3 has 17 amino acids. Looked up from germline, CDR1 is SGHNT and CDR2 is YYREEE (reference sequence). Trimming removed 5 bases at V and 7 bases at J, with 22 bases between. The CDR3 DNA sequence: TGTGCCAGCAGGGAAATTCGGGGGGTAGGGGAAAATTCACCCCTCCACTTT. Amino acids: CASREIRGVGENSPLHF.

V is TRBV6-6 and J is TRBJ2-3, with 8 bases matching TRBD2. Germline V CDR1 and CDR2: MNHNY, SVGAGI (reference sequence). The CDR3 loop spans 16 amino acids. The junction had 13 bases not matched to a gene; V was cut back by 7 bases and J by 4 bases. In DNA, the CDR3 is TGTGCCAGCACCTCCGTGGGACTAGTGTCCCCAGATACGCAGTATTTT. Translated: CASTSVGLVSPDTQYF.

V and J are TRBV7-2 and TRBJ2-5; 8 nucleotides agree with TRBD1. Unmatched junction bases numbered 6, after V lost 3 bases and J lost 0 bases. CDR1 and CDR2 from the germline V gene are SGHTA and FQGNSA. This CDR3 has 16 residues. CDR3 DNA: TGTGCCAGCAGCTTTAGACAGGGGCCGTACCAAGAGACCCAGTACTTC. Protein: CASSFRQGPYQETQYF.

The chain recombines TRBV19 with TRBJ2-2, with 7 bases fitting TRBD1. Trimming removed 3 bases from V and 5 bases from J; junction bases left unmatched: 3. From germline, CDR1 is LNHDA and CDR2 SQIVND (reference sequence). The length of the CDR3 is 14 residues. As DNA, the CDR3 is TGTGCCAGTAGTATGAGGGGGCCGACCGGGGAGCTGTTTTTT. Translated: CASSMRGPTGELFF.

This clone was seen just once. The CDR3 DNA is TGTGCCAGCACCCTTCGCGGGAATGGCTACACCTTC. Translating gives CASTLRGNGYTF. V gene TRBV7-9 combines with J gene TRBJ1-2; the D is unclear. CDR3 length: 12 residues. Germline V gene sequence: CDR1 SEHNR, CDR2 FQNEAQ (reference sequence). The ends were cut back, 7 bases at V and 6 bases at J, with 12 bases in the middle.

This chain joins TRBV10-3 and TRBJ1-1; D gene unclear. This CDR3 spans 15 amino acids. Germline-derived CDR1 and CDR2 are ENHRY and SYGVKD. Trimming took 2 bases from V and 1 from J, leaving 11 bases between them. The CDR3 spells CAISELAGSNTEAFF. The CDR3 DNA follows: TGTGCCATCAGTGAGCTTGCAGGATCGAACACTGAAGCTTTCTTT.

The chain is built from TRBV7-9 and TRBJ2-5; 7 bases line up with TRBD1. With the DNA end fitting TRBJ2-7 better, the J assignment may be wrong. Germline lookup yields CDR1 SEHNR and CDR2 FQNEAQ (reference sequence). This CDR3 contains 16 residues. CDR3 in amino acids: CASSLSTGEESYEQYF. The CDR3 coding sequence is TGTGCCAGCAGCTTGAGTACAGGGGAAGAATCCTACGAGCAGTACTTC.

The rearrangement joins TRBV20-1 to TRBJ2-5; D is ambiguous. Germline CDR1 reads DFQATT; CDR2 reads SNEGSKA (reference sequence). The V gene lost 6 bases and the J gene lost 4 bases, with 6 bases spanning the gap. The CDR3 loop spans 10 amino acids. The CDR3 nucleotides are TGCAGTGCAGAGCGAGAGACCCAGTACTTC. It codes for CSAERETQYF.

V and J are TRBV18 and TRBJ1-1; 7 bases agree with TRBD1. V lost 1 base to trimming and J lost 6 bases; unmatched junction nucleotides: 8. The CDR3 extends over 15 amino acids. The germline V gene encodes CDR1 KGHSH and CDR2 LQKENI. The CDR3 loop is CASSPQAGGSSEAFF. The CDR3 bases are TGTGCCAGCTCACCACAAGCAGGGGGTTCCTCTGAAGCTTTCTTT.

CDR3 amino acids: CAWSVRWSGAGATYEQYF. The CDR3 coding sequence is TGTGCCTGGAGTGTACGGTGGAGTGGGGCGGGGGCTACCTACGAGCAGTACTTC. The chain links TRBV30 to TRBJ2-7; TRBD2 is a possible D gene (7 bases). V was cut by 0 bases and J by 2 bases, with 23 bases left in between. CDR1 is GTSNPN and CDR2 is SVGIG in the germline V gene (reference sequence). The CDR3 covers 18 residues. The variable domain in full, with the rest retrieved from reference TRBV30 and TRBJ2-7, is SQTIHQWPATLVQPVGSPLSLECTVEGTSNPNLYWYRQAAGRGLQLLFYSVGIGQISSEVPQNLSASRPQDRQFILSSKKLLLSDSGFYLCAWSVRWSGAGATYEQYFGPGTRLTVT.

CDR3 residues: CASRAQANHYGYTF. CDR3 nucleotides: TGTGCCAGCAGGGCTCAGGCCAACCACTATGGCTACACCTTC. V is TRBV7-8 and J is TRBJ1-2; no reliable D call. This CDR3 has 14 amino acids. The V end was cut by 6 bases, the J end by 3 bases, with 14 bases between. Germline assignment: CDR1 SGHVS and CDR2 FQNEAQ.

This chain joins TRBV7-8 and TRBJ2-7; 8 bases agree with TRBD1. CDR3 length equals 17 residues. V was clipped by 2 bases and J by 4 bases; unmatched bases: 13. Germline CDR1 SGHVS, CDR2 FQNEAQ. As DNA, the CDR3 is TGTGCCAGCAGCTTACGGCCCCAGGGGGCTAAAAAATACGAGCAGTACTTC. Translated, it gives CASSLRPQGAKKYEQYF.

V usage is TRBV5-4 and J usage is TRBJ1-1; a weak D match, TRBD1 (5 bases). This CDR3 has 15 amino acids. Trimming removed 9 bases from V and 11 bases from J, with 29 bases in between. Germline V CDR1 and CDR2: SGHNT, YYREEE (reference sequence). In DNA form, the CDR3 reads TGTGCCACCGAAAGGAGGGGCCTGTCGACAGAGGGGGCTTTCTTT. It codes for CATERRGLSTEGAFF.

Here the CDR3 DNA reads TGTGCCAGCAGCCAAAACAGGGCCGGGGAGCTGTTTTTT. Translating it yields CASSQNRAGELFF. V gene TRBV7-2 combines with J gene TRBJ2-2; possible D gene TRBD1, 6 bases. V was trimmed by 5 bases and J by 6 bases, leaving 10 bases between them. The CDR3 totals 13 residues. Germline lookup yields CDR1 SGHTA and CDR2 FQGNSA.